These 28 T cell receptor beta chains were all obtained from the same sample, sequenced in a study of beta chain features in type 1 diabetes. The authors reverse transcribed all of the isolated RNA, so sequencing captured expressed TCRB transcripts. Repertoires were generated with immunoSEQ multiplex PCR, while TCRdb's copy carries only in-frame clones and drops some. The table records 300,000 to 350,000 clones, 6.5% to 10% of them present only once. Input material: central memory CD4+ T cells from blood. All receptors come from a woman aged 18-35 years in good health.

The CDR3 nucleotides read TGTGCCAGCAGCTTAGAGACAGTATTTTACGAGCAGTACTTC. Translation: CASSLETVFYEQYF. This chain joins TRBV7-2 and TRBJ2-7, with D possibly being TRBD1 (5 bases). The V end lost 1 base, the J end lost 4 bases, and 11 bases lay between the germline ends. CDR1 SGHTA and CDR2 FQGNSA come from the germline V gene. The CDR3 covers 14 residues.

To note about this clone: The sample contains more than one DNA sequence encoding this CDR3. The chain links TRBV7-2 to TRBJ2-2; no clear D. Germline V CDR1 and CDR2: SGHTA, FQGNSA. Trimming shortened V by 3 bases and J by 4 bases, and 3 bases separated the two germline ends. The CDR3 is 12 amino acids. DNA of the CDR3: TGTGCCAGCAGCTTTATCACCGGGGAGCTGTTTTTT. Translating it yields CASSFITGELFF.

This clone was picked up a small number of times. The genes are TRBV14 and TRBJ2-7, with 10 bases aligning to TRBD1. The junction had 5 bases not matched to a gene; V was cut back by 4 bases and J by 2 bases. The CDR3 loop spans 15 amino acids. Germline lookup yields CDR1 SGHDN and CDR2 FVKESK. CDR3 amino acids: CASSPPGQGAYEQYF. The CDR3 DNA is TGTGCCAGCAGCCCGCCAGGACAGGGGGCCTACGAGCAGTACTTC.

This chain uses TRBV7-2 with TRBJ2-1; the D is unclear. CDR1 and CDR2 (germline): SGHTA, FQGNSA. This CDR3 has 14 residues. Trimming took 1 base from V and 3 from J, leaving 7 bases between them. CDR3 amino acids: CASSLVDFYNEQFF. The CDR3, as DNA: TGTGCCAGCAGCTTAGTTGACTTCTACAATGAGCAGTTCTTC.

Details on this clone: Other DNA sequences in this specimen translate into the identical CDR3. This chain's CDR3 is CASSLSGGVGNQPQHF. The DNA of the CDR3 is TGTGCCAGCAGTTTATCCGGAGGGGTTGGCAATCAGCCCCAGCATTTT. The V gene is TRBV27, the J gene TRBJ1-5, with a weak D call TRBD1 (5 bases). CDR1 is MNHEY and CDR2 is SMNVEV in the germline V gene (reference sequence). Trimming took 0 bases from V and 2 from J, leaving 11 bases between them. CDR3 length: 16 residues.

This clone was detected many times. The CDR3 DNA reads as TGTGCCAGCAGCCCTATTGGGACGAATGAAGCTTTCTTT. Translated: CASSPIGTNEAFF. V usage is TRBV5-6 and J usage is TRBJ1-1; the D gene is possibly TRBD1 (5 bases). The CDR3 loop spans 13 amino acids. Trimming removed 4 bases at V and 7 bases at J, with 14 bases between. CDR1 and CDR2 from the germline V gene are SGHDT and YYEEEE.

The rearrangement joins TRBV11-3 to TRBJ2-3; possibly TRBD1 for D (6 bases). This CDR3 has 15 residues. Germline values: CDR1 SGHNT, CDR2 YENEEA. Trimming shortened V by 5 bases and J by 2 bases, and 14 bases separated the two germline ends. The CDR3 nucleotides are TGTGCCAGCAGCCTAGGCTCAGGGGTCACAGATACGCAGTATTTT. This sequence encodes CASSLGSGVTDTQYF.

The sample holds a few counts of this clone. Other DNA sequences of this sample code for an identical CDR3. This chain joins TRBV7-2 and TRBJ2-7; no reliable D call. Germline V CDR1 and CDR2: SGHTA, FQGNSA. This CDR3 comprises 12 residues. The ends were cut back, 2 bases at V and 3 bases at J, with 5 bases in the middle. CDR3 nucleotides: TGTGCCAGCAGCTTATCCCTCTACGAGCAGTACTTC. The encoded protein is CASSLSLYEQYF.

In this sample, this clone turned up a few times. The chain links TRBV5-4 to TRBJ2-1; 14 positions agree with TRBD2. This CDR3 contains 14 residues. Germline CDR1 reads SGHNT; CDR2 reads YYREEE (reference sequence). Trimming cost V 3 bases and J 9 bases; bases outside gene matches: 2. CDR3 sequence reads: CASSSGLAGGEQFF. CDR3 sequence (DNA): TGTGCCAGCAGCTCCGGACTAGCGGGAGGTGAGCAGTTCTTC. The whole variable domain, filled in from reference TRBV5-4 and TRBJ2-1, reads ETGVTQSPTHLIKTRGQQVTLRCSSQSGHNTVSWYQQALGQGPQFIFQYYREEENGRGNFPPRFSGLQFPNYSSELNVNALELDDSALYLCASSSGLAGGEQFFGPGTRLTVL.

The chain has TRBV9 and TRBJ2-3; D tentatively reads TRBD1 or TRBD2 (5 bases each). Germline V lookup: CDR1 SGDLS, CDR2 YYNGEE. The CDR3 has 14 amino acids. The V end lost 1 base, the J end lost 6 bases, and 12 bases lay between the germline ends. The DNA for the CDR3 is TGTGCCAGCAGCGTAAGGCCGGGGCCTGATACGCAGTATTTT. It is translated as CASSVRPGPDTQYF. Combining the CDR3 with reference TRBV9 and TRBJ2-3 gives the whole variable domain DSGVTQTPKHLITATGQRVTLRCSPRSGDLSVYWYQQSLDQGLQFLIQYYNGEERAKGNILERFSAQQFPDLHSELNLSSLELGDSALYFCASSVRPGPDTQYFGPGTRLTVL.

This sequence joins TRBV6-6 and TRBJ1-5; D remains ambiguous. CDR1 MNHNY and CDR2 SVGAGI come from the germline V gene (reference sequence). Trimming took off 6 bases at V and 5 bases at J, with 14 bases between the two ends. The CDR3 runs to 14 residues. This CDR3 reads CASSPLSGDQPQHF. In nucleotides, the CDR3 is TGTGCCAGCAGCCCTCTCTCCGGGGATCAGCCCCAGCATTTT.

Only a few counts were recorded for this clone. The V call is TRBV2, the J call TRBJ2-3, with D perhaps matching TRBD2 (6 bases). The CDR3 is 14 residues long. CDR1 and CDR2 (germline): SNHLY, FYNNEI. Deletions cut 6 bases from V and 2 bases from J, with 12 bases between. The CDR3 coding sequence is TGTGCCAGCAGCGCGGGGTGGATCACAGATACGCAGTATTTT. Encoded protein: CASSAGWITDTQYF.

The CDR3 DNA reads TGTGCCAGCGGAGGGCCTATGAAGACCCAGTACTTC. This codes for CASGGPMKTQYF. The chain uses TRBV7-2 and TRBJ2-5; a possible D gene is TRBD2 (6 bases). Germline V gene sequence: CDR1 SGHTA, CDR2 FQGNSA. The CDR3 totals 12 residues. V dropped 8 bases and J dropped 6 bases, with 13 bases sitting between them.

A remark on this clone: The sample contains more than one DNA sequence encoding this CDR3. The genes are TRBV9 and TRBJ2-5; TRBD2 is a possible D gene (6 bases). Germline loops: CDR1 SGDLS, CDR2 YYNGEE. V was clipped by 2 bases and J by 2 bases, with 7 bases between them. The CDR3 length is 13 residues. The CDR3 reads CASSVSGQETQYF. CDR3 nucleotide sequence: TGTGCCAGCAGCGTTAGCGGTCAAGAGACCCAGTACTTC.

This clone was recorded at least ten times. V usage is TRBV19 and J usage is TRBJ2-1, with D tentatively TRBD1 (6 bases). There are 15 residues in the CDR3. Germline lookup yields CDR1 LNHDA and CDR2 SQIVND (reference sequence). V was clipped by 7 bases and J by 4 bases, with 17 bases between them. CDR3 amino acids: CASTTKTGGYNEQFF. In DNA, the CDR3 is TGTGCCAGTACCACTAAGACAGGAGGTTACAATGAGCAGTTCTTC.

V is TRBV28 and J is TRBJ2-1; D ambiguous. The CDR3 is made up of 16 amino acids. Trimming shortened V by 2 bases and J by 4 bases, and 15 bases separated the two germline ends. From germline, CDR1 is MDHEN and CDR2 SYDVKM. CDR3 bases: TGTGCCAGCAGTTTAAACCCGACGGTTGCGTACAATGAGCAGTTCTTC. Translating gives CASSLNPTVAYNEQFF. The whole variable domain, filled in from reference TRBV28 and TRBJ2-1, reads DVKVTQSSRYLVKRTGEKVFLECVQDMDHENMFWYRQDPGLGLRLIYFSYDVKMKEKGDIPEGYSVSREKKERFSLILESASTNQTSMYLCASSLNPTVAYNEQFFGPGTRLTVL.

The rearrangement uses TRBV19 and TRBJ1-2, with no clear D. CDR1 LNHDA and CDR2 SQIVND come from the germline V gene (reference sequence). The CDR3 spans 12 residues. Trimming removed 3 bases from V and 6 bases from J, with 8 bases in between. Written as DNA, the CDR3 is TGTGCCAGTAGTATCAGAGTGGATGGCTACACCTTC. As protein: CASSIRVDGYTF.

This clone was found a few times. For the CDR3, the DNA is TGTGCCAGCAGCTTTAGTCTTACGGATACGCAGTATTTT. Translating gives CASSFSLTDTQYF. The chain is built from TRBV7-2 and TRBJ2-3, with unresolved D. Per germline, CDR1 SGHTA and CDR2 FQGNSA. CDR3 length: 13 amino acids. V gave up 3 bases and J gave up 6 bases, with 10 bases separating them.

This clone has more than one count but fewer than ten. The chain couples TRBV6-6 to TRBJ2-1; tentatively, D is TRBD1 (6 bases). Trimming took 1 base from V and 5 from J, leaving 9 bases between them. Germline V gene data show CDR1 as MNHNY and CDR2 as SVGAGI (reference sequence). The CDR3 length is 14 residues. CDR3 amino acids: CASSYLGQNNEQFF. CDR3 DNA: TGTGCCAGCAGTTACTTAGGACAGAACAATGAGCAGTTCTTC.

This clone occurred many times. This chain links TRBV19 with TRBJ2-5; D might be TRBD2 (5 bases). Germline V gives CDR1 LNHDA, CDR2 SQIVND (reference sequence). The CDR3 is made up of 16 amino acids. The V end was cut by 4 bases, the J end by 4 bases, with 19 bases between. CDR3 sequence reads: CASSRSSVDAGETQYF. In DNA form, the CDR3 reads TGTGCCAGTAGTAGATCGTCGGTGGATGCGGGAGAGACCCAGTACTTC.

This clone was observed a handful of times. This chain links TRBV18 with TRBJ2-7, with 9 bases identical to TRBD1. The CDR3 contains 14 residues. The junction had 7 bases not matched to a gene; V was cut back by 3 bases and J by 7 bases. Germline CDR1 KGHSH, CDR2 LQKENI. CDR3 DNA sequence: TGTGCCAGCTCACCTGGACAGGGGAGGATAGAGCAGTACTTC. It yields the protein CASSPGQGRIEQYF.

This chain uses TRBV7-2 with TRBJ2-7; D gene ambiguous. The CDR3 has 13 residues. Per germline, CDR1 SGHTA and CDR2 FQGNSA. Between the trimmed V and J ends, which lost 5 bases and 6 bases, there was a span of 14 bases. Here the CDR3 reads CASSKDGRGEQYF. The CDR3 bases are TGTGCCAGCAGCAAAGACGGGCGAGGCGAGCAGTACTTC.

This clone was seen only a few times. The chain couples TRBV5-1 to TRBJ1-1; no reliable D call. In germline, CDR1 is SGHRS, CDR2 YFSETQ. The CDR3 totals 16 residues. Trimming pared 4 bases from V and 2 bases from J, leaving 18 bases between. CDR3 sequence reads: CASSRLGGPLNTEAFF. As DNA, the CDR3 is TGCGCCAGCAGCAGGCTTGGAGGGCCATTAAACACTGAAGCTTTCTTT.

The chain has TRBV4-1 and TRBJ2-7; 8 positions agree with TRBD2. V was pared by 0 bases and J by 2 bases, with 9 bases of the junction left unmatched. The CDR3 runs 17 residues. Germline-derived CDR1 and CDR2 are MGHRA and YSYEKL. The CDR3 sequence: CASSQDRAGVGAYEQYF. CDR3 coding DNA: TGCGCCAGCAGCCAAGATCGAGCGGGAGTAGGGGCCTACGAGCAGTACTTC.

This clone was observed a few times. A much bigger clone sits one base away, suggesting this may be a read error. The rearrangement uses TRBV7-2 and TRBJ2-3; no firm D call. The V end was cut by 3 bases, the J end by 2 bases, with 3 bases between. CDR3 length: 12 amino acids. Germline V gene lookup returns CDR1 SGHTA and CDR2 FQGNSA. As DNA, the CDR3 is TGTGCCAGCAGCTTTGTCACAGATACGCAGTATTTT. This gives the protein CASSFVTDTQYF. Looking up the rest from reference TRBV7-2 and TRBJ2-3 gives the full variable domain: GAGVSQSPSNKVTEKGKDVELRCDPISGHTALYWYRQSLGQGLEFLIYFQGNSAPDKSGLPSDRFSAERTGGSVSTLTIQRTQQEDSAVYLCASSFVTDTQYFGPGTRLTVL.

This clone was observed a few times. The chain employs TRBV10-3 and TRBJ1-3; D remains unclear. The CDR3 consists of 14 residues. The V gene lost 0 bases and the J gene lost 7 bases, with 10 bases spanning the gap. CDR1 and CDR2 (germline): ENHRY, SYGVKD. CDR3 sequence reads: CAISESTLGNTIYF. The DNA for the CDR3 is TGTGCCATCAGTGAGTCGACTTTGGGGAACACCATATATTTT.

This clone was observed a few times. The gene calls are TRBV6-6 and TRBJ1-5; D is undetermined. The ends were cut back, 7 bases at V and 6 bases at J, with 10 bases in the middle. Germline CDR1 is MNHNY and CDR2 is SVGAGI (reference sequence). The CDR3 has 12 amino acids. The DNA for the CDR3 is TGTGCCAGCATAATGCCGGGTCAGCCCCAGCATTTT. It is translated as CASIMPGQPQHF.

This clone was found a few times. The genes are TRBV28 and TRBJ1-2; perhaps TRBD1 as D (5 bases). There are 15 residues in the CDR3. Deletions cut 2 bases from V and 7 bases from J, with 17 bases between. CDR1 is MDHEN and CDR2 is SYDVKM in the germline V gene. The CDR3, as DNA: TGTGCCAGCAGTTTAAGGGGTACACGTGTTCGTGGCTACACCTTC. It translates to CASSLRGTRVRGYTF.